What follows are 10 T cell receptor beta chains derived from one specimen sequenced in a study of cytomegalovirus exposure and HLA in healthy donors. Amplification used 60 Vbeta primers and 13 Jbeta primers. Data came from immunoSEQ multiplex PCR; TCRdb stores just in-frame clones and leaves some out. The sample consists of about 170,000 clones, around 76% of them appearing once. Sequenced: PBMCs. These receptors were obtained from a woman in her thirties in good health and CMV-seropositive.

This sequence joins TRBV5-4 and TRBJ1-2; D might be TRBD1 (5 bases). V lost 0 bases, J lost 7 bases, and 22 bases lay in between. This CDR3 region has 17 residues. CDR1 and CDR2 (germline): SGHNT, YYREEE (reference sequence). CDR3 protein: CASSLDGVNRREGGYTF. The DNA of the CDR3 is TGTGCCAGCAGCTTGGACGGCGTAAACAGGAGGGAAGGTGGCTACACCTTC.

This chain uses TRBV7-2 with TRBJ2-7, with a weak D call TRBD1 (5 bases). The CDR3 runs to 16 residues. Trimming cost V 1 base and J 6 bases, with 19 bases left between them. Germline V lookup: CDR1 SGHTA, CDR2 FQGNSA. The CDR3 DNA is TGTGCCAGCAGCTTAGATGGATTGGGCGGTGGGGCCGAGCAGTACTTC. Encoded protein: CASSLDGLGGGAEQYF.

This rearrangement joins TRBV7-2 to TRBJ1-1; weak D call: TRBD1 (5 bases). The CDR3 is 16 amino acids. Germline CDR1 reads SGHTA; CDR2 reads FQGNSA. V was shortened by 5 bases and J by 1 base, with 17 bases between the two germline ends. CDR3 in amino acids: CASSTNRGVKNTEAFF. The CDR3 region has the DNA TGTGCCAGCAGCACAAACCGGGGGGTTAAGAACACTGAAGCTTTCTTT.

This chain joins TRBV7-2 and TRBJ2-7; possible D gene TRBD2, 6 bases. With 2 bases removed from V and 0 bases from J, the gap between germline ends came to 11 bases. Germline lookup yields CDR1 SGHTA and CDR2 FQGNSA. The CDR3 loop spans 15 amino acids. The CDR3 loop reads CASSLTGLNSYEQYF. The CDR3 DNA is TGTGCCAGCAGCTTAACGGGACTGAACTCCTACGAGCAGTACTTC.

This chain joins TRBV15 and TRBJ2-7; a possible D gene is TRBD2 (6 bases). This CDR3 spans 15 amino acids. The ends were cut back, 7 bases at V and 3 bases at J, with 19 bases in the middle. Germline V gene sequence: CDR1 LNHNV, CDR2 YYDKDF (reference sequence). The CDR3 sequence is CATTLGGAGNYEQYF. In DNA, the CDR3 is TGTGCCACCACCCTAGGCGGAGCGGGCAACTACGAGCAGTACTTC. Based on the CDR3 plus reference TRBV15 and TRBJ2-7, the full variable domain is DAMVIQNPRYQVTQFGKPVTLSCSQTLNHNVMYWYQQKSSQAPKLLFHYYDKDFNNEADTPDNFQSRRPNTSFCFLDIRSPGLGDTAMYLCATTLGGAGNYEQYFGPGTRLTVT.

The chain has TRBV29-1 and TRBJ1-1; 9 bases are shared with TRBD1. Germline CDR1 and CDR2: SQVTM and ANQGSEA. The CDR3 length is 12 residues. After removal of 4 bases from V and 7 bases from J, the junction contained 4 bases not matched to a gene. CDR3 coding DNA: TGCAGCGTTGGGACAGGGGTCGGTGAAGCTTTCTTT. Its protein is CSVGTGVGEAFF. The full variable domain, rest sourced from reference TRBV29-1 and TRBJ1-1, is SAVISQKPSRDICQRGTSLTIQCQVDSQVTMMFWYRQQPGQSLTLIATANQGSEATYESGFVIDKFPISRPNLTFSTLTVSNMSPEDSSIYLCSVGTGVGEAFFGQGTRLTVV.

The chain recombines TRBV5-6 with TRBJ1-1; D is undetermined. CDR1 and CDR2 from the germline V gene are SGHDT and YYEEEE. V was clipped by 0 bases and J by 4 bases, with 16 bases between them. The CDR3 sequence is 16 residues long. The CDR3 region has the DNA TGTGCCAGCAGCTTGGTAACCTCCCATATCGGCACTGAAGCTTTCTTT. Its translation is CASSLVTSHIGTEAFF.

The chain recombines TRBV19 with TRBJ1-6; D uncertain. The V end lost 5 bases, the J end lost 9 bases, and 14 bases lay between the germline ends. The CDR3 covers 14 residues. The germline gives CDR1 LNHDA, CDR2 SQIVND (reference sequence). The CDR3 bases are TGTGCCAGTAGTCCCCAGGCATTTCCTTCACCCCTCCACTTT. This translates into CASSPQAFPSPLHF. Full variable domain (rest looked up from reference TRBV19 and TRBJ1-6): DGGITQSPKYLFRKEGQNVTLSCEQNLNHDAMYWYRQDPGQGLRLIYYSQIVNDFQKGDIAEGYSVSREKKESFPLTVTSAQKNPTAFYLCASSPQAFPSPLHFGNGTRLTVT.

CDR3 residues: CASSTIRGLSAFF. The CDR3 nucleotides are TGTGCCAGCAGCACCATCAGGGGTTTGTCAGCTTTCTTT. The rearrangement joins TRBV21-1 to TRBJ1-1; the table names TRBD1, a call not compared with the DNA. TRBV21-1 is a known pseudogene. The CDR3 runs to 13 residues.

This chain links TRBV7-2 with TRBJ2-5; a possible D gene is TRBD2 (5 bases). Germline-derived CDR1 and CDR2 are SGHTA and FQGNSA. There are 11 residues in the CDR3. Trimming removed 3 bases from V and 9 bases from J, with 8 bases in between. CDR3 residues: CASSFRGAQYF. The CDR3 DNA reads as TGTGCCAGCAGCTTTCGGGGAGCCCAGTACTTC.